Listed below are T cell receptor beta chains from one sample, sequenced in a study of human T cells and chemical hapten exposure. TCRdb re-called the RACE reads through MiXCR, storing one row per CDR3 protein. Of about 360,000 distinct CDR3 sequences in the sample, 4.8% were seen once. Sequenced here: whole blood, sampled in connection with sensitization to the hapten diphenylcyclopropenone (DPC). These receptors were collected from a woman aged 50 to 60 with alopecia areata. Some clones in this sample may be carry-over from other donors' samples. The CDR3 runs from the conserved cysteine through the conserved F or W. A D gene is named only where the DNA matches it firmly. Clone size, where shown, is once, few, many, or a class for clones that have expanded.

NA	many	TRBV7-2	TRBJ2-2	CASLRWGTGELFF	TGTGCCAGCCTCCGGTGGGGCACCGGGGAGCTGTTTTTT
TRBD1	few	TRBV12-3/TRBV12-4	TRBJ1-4	CASKLAGGMANEKLFF	TGTGCCAGCAAATTGGCAGGGGGCATGGCTAATGAAAAACTGTTTTTT
TRBD2	many	TRBV6-5	TRBJ2-1	CAAGTSPYNEQFF	TGTGCGGCCGGGACTAGTCCCTACAATGAGCAGTTCTTC
TRBD1	many	TRBV24-1	TRBJ1-2	CATSEGTVNYGYTF	TGTGCCACCAGTGAGGGGACAGTCAACTATGGCTACACCTTC
TRBD2	many	TRBV7-2	TRBJ2-3	CASSPIAGTSTDTQYF	TGTGCCAGCAGCCCTATAGCGGGAACTAGCACAGATACGCAGTATTTT
NA	NA	TRBV6-5	TRBJ2-5	CASSYSGGGLGETQYF	TGTGCCAGCAGTTACTCTGGGGGAGGTCTCGGGGAGACCCAGTACTTC
NA	NA	TRBV4-3	TRBJ1-3	CASSPSKSSGNTIYF	TGCGCCAGCAGCCCTTCAAAGAGCTCTGGAAACACCATATATTTT
TRBD1	many	TRBV29-1	TRBJ1-5	CSVTGSSSDQPQHF	TGCAGCGTGACAGGGTCCTCCTCCGATCAGCCCCAGCATTTT
NA	many	TRBV24-1	TRBJ2-4	CATSDASTENIQYF	TGTGCCACCAGTGATGCCTCGACAGAAAACATTCAGTACTTC
NA	few	TRBV4-1	TRBJ2-1	CASSPGEGAGNEQFF	TGCGCCAGCAGCCCGGGGGAAGGGGCCGGGAATGAGCAGTTCTTC
NA	many	TRBV5-1	TRBJ1-4	CASSLTGTAPGLFF	TGCGCCAGCAGCTTGACCGGGACGGCTCCTGGACTGTTTTTT
NA	few	TRBV4-1	TRBJ2-7	CASSQDRLVAYEQYF	TGCGCCAGCAGCCAAGATCGGCTGGTAGCCTACGAGCAGTACTTC
NA	NA	TRBV9	TRBJ2-5	CASSVGDLKETQYF	TGTGCCAGCAGCGTAGGGGACCTCAAAGAGACCCAGTACTTC
NA	many	TRBV9	TRBJ1-5	CASSDGAGHQPQHF	TGTGCCAGCAGTGACGGGGCAGGGCATCAGCCCCAGCATTTT
TRBD2	many	TRBV12-5	TRBJ2-3	CASGLGSSGITDTQYF	TGTGCTAGTGGTTTGGGCTCTAGCGGGATCACAGATACGCAGTATTTT
NA	NA	TRBV12-3/TRBV12-4	TRBJ2-1	CASSPINEQFF	TGTGCCAGCAGCCCAATCAATGAGCAGTTCTTC
NA	NA	TRBV9	TRBJ2-7	CASSPGGAGRYEQYF	TGTGCCAGCAGCCCAGGGGGAGCGGGAAGGTACGAGCAGTACTTC
TRBD1	many	TRBV12-3/TRBV12-4	TRBJ2-1	CASSSRDRFYNEQFF	TGTGCCAGCAGTTCCAGGGACAGATTTTACAATGAGCAGTTCTTC
NA	NA	TRBV14	TRBJ2-5	CASSSIVSGWETQYF	TGTGCCAGCAGTTCTATTGTCAGTGGTTGGGAGACCCAGTACTTC
NA	NA	TRBV7-2	TRBJ2-3	CASSPNRGTDTQYF	TGTGCCAGCAGCCCCAACCGGGGGACAGATACGCAGTATTTT
NA	few	TRBV12-3/TRBV12-4	TRBJ2-1	CASSPGQGLGDNEQFF	TGTGCCAGCAGTCCGGGACAGGGACTAGGGGACAATGAGCAGTTCTTC
NA	NA	TRBV7-2	TRBJ2-6	CASSFLANPSGANVLTF	TGTGCCAGCAGCTTCCTAGCTAACCCCTCTGGGGCCAACGTCCTGACTTTC
TRBD2	few	TRBV5-6	TRBJ2-5	CASSLVAGVRETQYF	TGTGCCAGCAGCTTGGTAGCGGGAGTACGAGAGACCCAGTACTTC
NA	NA	TRBV7-9	TRBJ1-4	CASSFEVVDEKLFF	TGTGCCAGCAGCTTTGAGGTGGTCGATGAAAAACTGTTTTTT
NA	few	TRBV24-1	TRBJ2-5	CATGGTAETQYF	TGTGCCACCGGAGGGACGGCAGAGACCCAGTACTTC
NA	many	TRBV5-1	TRBJ1-1	CASSYVDLNTEAFF	TGCGCCAGCAGCTACGTCGATCTGAACACTGAAGCTTTCTTT
TRBD2	few	TRBV29-1	TRBJ2-5	CSVGLAGAQETQYF	TGCAGCGTTGGGCTAGCGGGGGCCCAAGAGACCCAGTACTTC
NA	few	TRBV7-8	TRBJ2-1	CASRPTASIGENEQFF	TGTGCCAGCAGGCCAACGGCTAGCATAGGCGAGAATGAGCAGTTCTTC
NA	NA	TRBV6-2/TRBV6-3	TRBJ2-6	CASGPDRRSGANVLTF	TGTGCCAGCGGGCCCGACAGACGCTCTGGGGCCAACGTCCTGACTTTC
NA	many	TRBV12-3/TRBV12-4	TRBJ1-5	CASNKEGHQPQHF	TGTGCCAGCAACAAGGAGGGGCATCAGCCCCAGCATTTT
TRBD2	few	TRBV30	TRBJ2-7	CAWSLEAGDYEQYF	TGTGCCTGGAGTTTAGAGGCGGGGGACTACGAGCAGTACTTC
TRBD1	NA	TRBV27	TRBJ2-1	CASTPGTGPYNEQFF	TGTGCCAGCACGCCGGGGACAGGGCCCTACAATGAGCAGTTCTTC
NA	many	TRBV7-9	TRBJ1-5	CASSSYSDGPYGNQPQHF	TGTGCCAGCAGCTCCTACAGCGACGGGCCGTATGGCAATCAGCCCCAGCATTTT
NA	few	TRBV12-3/TRBV12-4	TRBJ1-4	CASSPGGLKDEKLFF	TGTGCCAGCAGCCCGGGGGGGCTGAAGGATGAAAAACTGTTTTTT
NA	many	TRBV5-4	TRBJ2-3	CASSFSYTQYF	TGTGCCAGCAGCTTTTCATATACGCAGTATTTT
NA	NA	TRBV20-1	TRBJ1-1	CSARDQRSGAGSTEAFF	TGCAGTGCTAGAGATCAAAGGTCGGGGGCCGGGAGCACTGAAGCTTTCTTT
TRBD2	many	TRBV20-1	TRBJ2-3	CSARGGLAGGPTDTQYF	TGCAGTGCTAGAGGTGGACTAGCGGGGGGGCCGACAGATACGCAGTATTTT
NA	many	TRBV11-2	TRBJ2-4	CASTHIAKNIQYF	TGTGCCAGCACCCATATAGCCAAAAACATTCAGTACTTC
NA	few	TRBV9	TRBJ2-6	CASSVVGVGSGANVLTF	TGTGCCAGCAGCGTAGTCGGGGTGGGCTCTGGGGCCAACGTCCTGACTTTC
TRBD1	NA	TRBV5-1	TRBJ1-1	CASSYTGGGVNTEAFF	TGCGCCAGCAGCTATACAGGGGGCGGAGTGAACACTGAAGCTTTCTTT
TRBD2	few	TRBV11-2	TRBJ2-1	CASVHPSGYNEQFF	TGTGCCAGCGTCCACCCTAGCGGATACAATGAGCAGTTCTTC
NA	NA	TRBV25-1	TRBJ2-5	CASSEGAETQYF	TGTGCCAGCAGTGAAGGCGCAGAGACCCAGTACTTC
TRBD1	NA	TRBV9	TRBJ2-7	CASSVEGQGNEQYF	TGTGCCAGCAGCGTAGAGGGACAGGGAAACGAGCAGTACTTC
NA	many	TRBV29-1	TRBJ2-6	CSAYSGANVLTF	TGCAGCGCCTACTCTGGGGCCAACGTCCTGACTTTC
NA	many	TRBV12-3/TRBV12-4	TRBJ2-3	CASSLFSGPDTQYF	TGTGCCAGCAGTCTCTTCTCAGGTCCAGATACGCAGTATTTT
NA	few	TRBV6-2/TRBV6-3	TRBJ2-3	CASSYGGTTDTQYF	TGTGCCAGCAGTTATGGGGGGACTACAGATACGCAGTATTTT
NA	many	TRBV28	TRBJ1-1	CASRARENTEAFF	TGTGCCAGCAGGGCGAGAGAGAACACTGAAGCTTTCTTT
NA	many	TRBV29-1	TRBJ2-2	CSVTRRGELFF	TGCAGCGTTACAAGAAGGGGGGAGCTGTTTTTT
NA	many	TRBV7-8	TRBJ2-1	CASSKTEVGEQFF	TGTGCCAGCAGCAAGACAGAGGTAGGTGAGCAGTTCTTC
NA	many	TRBV29-1	TRBJ1-1	CSVQVTTEAFF	TGCAGCGTCCAGGTTACTACTGAAGCTTTCTTT
NA	many	TRBV6-2/TRBV6-3	TRBJ1-1	CASTSSPPEAFF	TGTGCCAGCACCTCCTCCCCTCCTGAAGCTTTCTTT
NA	NA	TRBV28	TRBJ2-3	CASSLTGTTDTQYF	TGTGCCAGCAGTTTAACGGGGACCACAGATACGCAGTATTTT
NA	few	TRBV20-1	TRBJ2-2	CSARDLYSDSNTGELFF	TGCAGTGCTAGGGACCTATACTCAGACTCGAACACCGGGGAGCTGTTTTTT